This T cell receptor beta chain was captured in a study of OX40 agonist ivuxolimab in advanced cancers. About the study: Patients treated during dose escalation were battling hepatocellular carcinoma, melanoma, renal cell or head and neck cancer.

Between the trimmed V and J ends, which lost 3 bases and 1 base, there was a span of 13 bases. This CDR3 comprises 15 residues. The germline V gene has CDR1 MDHEN and CDR2 SYDVKM. Regarding this clone: Antigen: not known.

Individuals having autoimmune disease history or systemic immunosuppression were not enrolled. Libraries were prepared by immunoSEQ multiplex PCR; TCRdb keeps only in-frame clonotypes and omits some of them. The sample shows tens of thousands of clones, about 81% of them seen only once. Study-wide findings and caveats: Among the nonresponders, some also had low normalized T-cell clonal expansion.

The clonotype originates from an adult with an advanced solid tumor such as melanoma, head and neck, liver or kidney cancer. The rearrangement joins TRBV28 to TRBJ2-7, with D possibly matching TRBD1 (5 bases). The sample in question was CD4+ or CD8+ T cells sorted from blood, obtained in a trial of the OX40 agonist ivuxolimab. The CDR3 sequence is CASSFHQRGSYEQYF. As DNA, the CDR3 is TGTGCCAGCAGTTTCCATCAAAGGGGTTCCTACGAGCAGTACTTC.